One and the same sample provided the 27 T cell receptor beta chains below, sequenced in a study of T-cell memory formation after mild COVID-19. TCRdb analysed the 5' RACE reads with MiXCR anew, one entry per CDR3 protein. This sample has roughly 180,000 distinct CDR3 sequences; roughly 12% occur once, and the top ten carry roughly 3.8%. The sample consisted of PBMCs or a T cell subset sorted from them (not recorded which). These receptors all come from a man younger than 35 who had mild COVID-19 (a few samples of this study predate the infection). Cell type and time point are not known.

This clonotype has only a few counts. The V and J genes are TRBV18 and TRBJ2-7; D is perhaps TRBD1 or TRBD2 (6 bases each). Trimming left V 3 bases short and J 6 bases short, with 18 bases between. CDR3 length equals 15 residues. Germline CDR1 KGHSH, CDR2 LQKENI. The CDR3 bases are TGTGCCAGCTCACCTAGCCCCGAGGGGGGACGCGAGCAGTACTTC. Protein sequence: CASSPSPEGGREQYF. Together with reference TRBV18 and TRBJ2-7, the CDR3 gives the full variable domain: NAGVMQNPRHLVRRRGQEARLRCSPMKGHSHVYWYRQLPEEGLKFMVYLQKENIIDESGMPKERFSAEFPKEGPSILRIQQVVRGDSAAYFCASSPSPEGGREQYFGPGTRLTVT.

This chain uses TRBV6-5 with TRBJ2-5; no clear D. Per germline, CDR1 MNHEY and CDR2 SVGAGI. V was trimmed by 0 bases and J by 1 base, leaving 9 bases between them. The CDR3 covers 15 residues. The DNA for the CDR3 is TGTGCCAGCAGTTACTCGCAGGTTCTCCAAGAGACCCAGTACTTC. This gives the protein CASSYSQVLQETQYF.

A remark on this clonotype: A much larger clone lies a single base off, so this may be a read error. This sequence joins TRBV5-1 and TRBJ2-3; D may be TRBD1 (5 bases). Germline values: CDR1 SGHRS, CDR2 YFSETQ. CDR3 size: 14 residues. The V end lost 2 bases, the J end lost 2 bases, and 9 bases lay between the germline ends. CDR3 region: CASSLDSFTDTQYF. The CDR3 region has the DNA TGCGCCAGCAGCTTAGACAGCTTCACAGATACGCAGTATTTT.

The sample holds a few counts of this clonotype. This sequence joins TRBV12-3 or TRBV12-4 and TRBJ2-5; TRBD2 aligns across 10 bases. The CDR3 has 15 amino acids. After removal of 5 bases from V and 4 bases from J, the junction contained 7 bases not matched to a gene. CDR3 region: CASSKSGGASETQYF. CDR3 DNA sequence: TGTGCCAGCAGTAAGAGCGGGGGGGCCTCAGAGACCCAGTACTTC.

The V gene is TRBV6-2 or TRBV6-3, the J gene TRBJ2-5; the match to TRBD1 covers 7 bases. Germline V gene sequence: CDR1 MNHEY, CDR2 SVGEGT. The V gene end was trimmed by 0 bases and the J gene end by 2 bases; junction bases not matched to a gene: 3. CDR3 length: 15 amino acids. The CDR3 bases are TGTGCCAGCAGTTACTCGAGGGGACAGCAAGAGACCCAGTACTTC. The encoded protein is CASSYSRGQQETQYF.

The DNA of the CDR3 is TGTGCCAGCAGCTCCCCCCGTGCCGGACAGGGGGTCGGAGATTCATATGGCTACACCTTC. It encodes CASSSPRAGQGVGDSYGYTF. V gene TRBV5-4 combines with J gene TRBJ1-2; 10 bases agree with TRBD1. V lost 3 bases to trimming and J lost 5 bases; unmatched junction nucleotides: 22. The CDR3 is made up of 20 amino acids. The germline V gene has CDR1 SGHNT and CDR2 YYREEE (reference sequence).

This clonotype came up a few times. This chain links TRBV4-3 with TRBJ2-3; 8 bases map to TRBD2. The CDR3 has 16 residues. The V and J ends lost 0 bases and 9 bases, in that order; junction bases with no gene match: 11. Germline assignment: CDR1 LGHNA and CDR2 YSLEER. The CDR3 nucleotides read TGCGCCAGCAGCCAAGAGCGGGGGGTAGCTGGGCAGACGCAGTATTTT. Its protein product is CASSQERGVAGQTQYF.

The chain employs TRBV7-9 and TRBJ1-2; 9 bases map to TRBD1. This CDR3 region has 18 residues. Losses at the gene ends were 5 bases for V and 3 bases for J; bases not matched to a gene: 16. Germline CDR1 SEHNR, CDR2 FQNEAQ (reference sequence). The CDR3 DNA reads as TGTGCCAGCAGCGTCGGACAGGGGTCAATTAGCACTTACTATGGCTACACCTTC. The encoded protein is CASSVGQGSISTYYGYTF.

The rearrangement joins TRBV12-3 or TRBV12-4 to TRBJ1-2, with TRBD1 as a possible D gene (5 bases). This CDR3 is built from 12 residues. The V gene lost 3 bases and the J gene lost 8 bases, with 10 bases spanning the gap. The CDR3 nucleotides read TGTGCCAGCAGTTTTGGGGGGTCCGGCTACACCTTC. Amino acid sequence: CASSFGGSGYTF.

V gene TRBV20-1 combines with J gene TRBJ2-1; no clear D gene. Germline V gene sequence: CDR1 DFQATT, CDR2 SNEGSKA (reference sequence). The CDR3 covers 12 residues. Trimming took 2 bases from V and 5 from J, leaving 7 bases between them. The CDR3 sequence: CSARSGDNEQFF. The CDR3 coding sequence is TGCAGTGCTAGATCCGGTGACAATGAGCAGTTCTTC.

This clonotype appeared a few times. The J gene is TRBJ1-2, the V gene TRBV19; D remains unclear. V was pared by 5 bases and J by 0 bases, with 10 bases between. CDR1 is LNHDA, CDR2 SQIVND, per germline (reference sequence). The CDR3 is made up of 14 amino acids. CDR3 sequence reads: CASSLGAANYGYTF. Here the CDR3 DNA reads TGTGCCAGTAGTCTCGGTGCTGCTAACTATGGCTACACCTTC.

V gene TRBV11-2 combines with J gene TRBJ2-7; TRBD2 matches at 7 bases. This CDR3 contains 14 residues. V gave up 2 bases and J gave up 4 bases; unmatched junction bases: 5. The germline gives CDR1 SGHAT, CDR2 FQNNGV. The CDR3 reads CASSLSAGVYEQYF. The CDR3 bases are TGTGCCAGCAGCTTATCGGCGGGGGTGTACGAGCAGTACTTC.

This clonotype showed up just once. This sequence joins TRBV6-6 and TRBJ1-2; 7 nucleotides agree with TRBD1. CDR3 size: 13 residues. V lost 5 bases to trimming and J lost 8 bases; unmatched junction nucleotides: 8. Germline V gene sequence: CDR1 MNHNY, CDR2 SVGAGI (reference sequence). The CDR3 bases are TGTGCCAGCAGTATCACAGGGGTAAACGGCTACACCTTC. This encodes CASSITGVNGYTF.

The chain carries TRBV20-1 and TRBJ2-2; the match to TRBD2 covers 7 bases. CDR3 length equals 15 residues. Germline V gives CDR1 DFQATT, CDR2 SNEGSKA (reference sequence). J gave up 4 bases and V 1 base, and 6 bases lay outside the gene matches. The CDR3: CSARVSGGFTGELFF. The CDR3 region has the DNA TGCAGTGCTAGAGTGTCGGGGGGATTCACCGGGGAGCTGTTTTTT.

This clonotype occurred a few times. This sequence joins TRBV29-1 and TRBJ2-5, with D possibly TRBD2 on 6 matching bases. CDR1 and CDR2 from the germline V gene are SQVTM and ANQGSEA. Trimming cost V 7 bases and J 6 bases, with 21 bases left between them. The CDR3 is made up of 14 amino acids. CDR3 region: CSAQLGGVRKTQYF. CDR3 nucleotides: TGCAGCGCTCAGCTTGGAGGGGTGCGAAAGACCCAGTACTTC.

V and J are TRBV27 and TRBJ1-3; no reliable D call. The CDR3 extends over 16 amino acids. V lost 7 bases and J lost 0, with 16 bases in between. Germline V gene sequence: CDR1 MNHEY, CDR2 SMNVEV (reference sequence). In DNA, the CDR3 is TGTGCCAGCACCTCGATCTCCGCAAACTCTGGAAACACCATATATTTT. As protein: CASTSISANSGNTIYF.

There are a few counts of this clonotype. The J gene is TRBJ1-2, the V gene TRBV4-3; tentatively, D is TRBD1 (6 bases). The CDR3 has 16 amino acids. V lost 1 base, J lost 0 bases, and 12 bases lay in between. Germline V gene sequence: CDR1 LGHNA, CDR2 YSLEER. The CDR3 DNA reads TGCGCCAGCAGCCAAGTGGACAGACTATCTAACTATGGCTACACCTTC. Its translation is CASSQVDRLSNYGYTF.

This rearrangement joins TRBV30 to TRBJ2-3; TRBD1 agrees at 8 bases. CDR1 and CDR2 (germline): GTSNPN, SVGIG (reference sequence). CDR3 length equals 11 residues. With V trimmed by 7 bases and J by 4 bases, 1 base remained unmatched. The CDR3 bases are TGTGCCTTGACAGGGGCAGATACGCAGTATTTT. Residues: CALTGADTQYF.

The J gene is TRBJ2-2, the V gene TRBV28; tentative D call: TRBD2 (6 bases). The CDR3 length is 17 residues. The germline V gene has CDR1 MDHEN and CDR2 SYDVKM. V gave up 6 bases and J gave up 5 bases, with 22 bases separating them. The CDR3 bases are TGTGCCAGCAGCAGTTTGGAAACGGGGGATTTGACCGGGGAGCTGTTTTTT. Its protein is CASSSLETGDLTGELFF.

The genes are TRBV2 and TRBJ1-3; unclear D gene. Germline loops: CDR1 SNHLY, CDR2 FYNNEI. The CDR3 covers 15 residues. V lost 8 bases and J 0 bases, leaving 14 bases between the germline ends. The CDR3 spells CASGSSRGSGNTIYF. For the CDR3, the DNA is TGTGCCAGCGGGAGTTCACGGGGCTCTGGAAACACCATATATTTT.

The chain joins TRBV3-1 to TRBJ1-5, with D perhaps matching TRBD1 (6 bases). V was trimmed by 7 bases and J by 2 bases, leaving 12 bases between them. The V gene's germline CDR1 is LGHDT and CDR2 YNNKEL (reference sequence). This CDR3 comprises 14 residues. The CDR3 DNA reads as TGTGCCAGCAACCTGGGACACCGCAATCAGCCCCAGCATTTT. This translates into CASNLGHRNQPQHF. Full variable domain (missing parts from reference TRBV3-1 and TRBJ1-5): DTAVSQTPKYLVTQMGNDKSIKCEQNLGHDTMYWYKQDSKKFLKIMFSYNNKELIINETVPNRFSPKSPDKAHLNLHINSLELGDSAVYFCASNLGHRNQPQHFGDGTRLSIL.

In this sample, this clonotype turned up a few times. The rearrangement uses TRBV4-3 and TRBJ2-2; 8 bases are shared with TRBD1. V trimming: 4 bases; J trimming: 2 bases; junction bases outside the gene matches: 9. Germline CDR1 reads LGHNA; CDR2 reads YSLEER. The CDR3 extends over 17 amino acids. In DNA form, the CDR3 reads TGCGCCAGCAGCCCCCAGACAGGGGATGGTAACACCGGGGAGCTGTTTTTT. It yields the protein CASSPQTGDGNTGELFF.

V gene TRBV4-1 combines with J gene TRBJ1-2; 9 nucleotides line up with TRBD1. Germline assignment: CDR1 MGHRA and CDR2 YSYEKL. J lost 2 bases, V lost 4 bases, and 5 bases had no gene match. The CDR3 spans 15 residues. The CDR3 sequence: CASSRPGTGNYGYTF. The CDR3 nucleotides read TGCGCCAGCAGCCGTCCCGGGACAGGGAACTATGGCTACACCTTC.

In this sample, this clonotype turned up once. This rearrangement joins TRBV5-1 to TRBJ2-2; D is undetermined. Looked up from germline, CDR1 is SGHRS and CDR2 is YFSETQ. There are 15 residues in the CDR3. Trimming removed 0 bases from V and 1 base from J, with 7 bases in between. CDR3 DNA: TGCGCCAGCAGCTTGGATTCCGGGAACACCGGGGAGCTGTTTTTT. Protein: CASSLDSGNTGELFF. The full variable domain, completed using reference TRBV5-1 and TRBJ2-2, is KAGVTQTPRYLIKTRGQQVTLSCSPISGHRSVSWYQQTPGQGLQFLFEYFSETQRNKGNFPGRFSGRQFSNSRSEMNVSTLELGDSALYLCASSLDSGNTGELFFGEGSRLTVL.

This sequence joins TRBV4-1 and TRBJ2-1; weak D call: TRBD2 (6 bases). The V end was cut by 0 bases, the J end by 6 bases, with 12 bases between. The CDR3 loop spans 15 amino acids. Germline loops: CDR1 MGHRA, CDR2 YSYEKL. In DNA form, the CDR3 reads TGCGCCAGCAGCCAAGATCCCAAGGGAGGCAATGAGCAGTTCTTC. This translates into CASSQDPKGGNEQFF.

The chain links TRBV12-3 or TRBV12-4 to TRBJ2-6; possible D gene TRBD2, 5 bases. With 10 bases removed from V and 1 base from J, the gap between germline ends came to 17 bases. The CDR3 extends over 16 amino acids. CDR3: CAIRGPGSSGANVLTF. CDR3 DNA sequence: TGTGCCATACGGGGTCCCGGGTCGTCTGGGGCCAACGTCCTGACTTTC.

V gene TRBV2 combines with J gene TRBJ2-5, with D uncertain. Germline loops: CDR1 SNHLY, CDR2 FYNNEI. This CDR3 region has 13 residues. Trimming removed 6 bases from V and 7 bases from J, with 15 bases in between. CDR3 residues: CASSAGPRTTQYF. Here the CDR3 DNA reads TGTGCCAGCAGCGCCGGACCTAGGACGACCCAGTACTTC.